This TCR beta chain was sequenced for a study of radiotherapy plus CTLA-4 blockade in lung cancer. Using immunoSEQ multiplex PCR, the repertoire was profiled, and TCRdb retains in-frame clones only, with some absent. The sample records roughly 46,000 clones, more than 70% being singletons. The receptor was derived from a human donor with non-small cell lung cancer who had stable disease on radiotherapy plus ipilimumab. The specimen was peripheral blood, collected from a patient treated with radiotherapy plus ipilimumab.

The CDR3 region is CATARGTQLSNQPQHF. The CDR3 nucleotides read TGTGCCACCGCACGGGGGACGCAGCTTAGCAATCAGCCCCAGCATTTT. The chain has TRBV27 and TRBJ1-5; weak D call: TRBD1 (5 bases). Germline CDR1 MNHEY, CDR2 SMNVEV (reference sequence). Deletions cut 10 bases from V and 0 bases from J, with 19 bases between. The CDR3 spans 16 residues.